The present entry profiles one TCR beta chain with its context. Profiled with immunoSEQ multiplex PCR; TCRdb holds only in-frame clones, not every one. The table has around 34,000 clones, almost 90% seen once. The V gene lost 1 base and the J gene lost 1 base, with 13 bases spanning the gap. Looked up from germline, CDR1 is SSHAT and CDR2 is FNYEAQ (reference sequence). This CDR3 contains 17 residues. The sample is drawn from a study of T cell changes during pregnancy in multiple sclerosis. The sequences come from CD8+ T cells from peripheral blood mononuclear cells, collected after pregnancy. This chain joins TRBV7-7 and TRBJ2-2, with D perhaps TRBD1 (6 bases). This clonotype was obtained from a female donor with multiple sclerosis, enrolled in a pregnancy study. The CDR3 is CASSLGPETGNTGELFF. In DNA form, the CDR3 reads TGTGCCAGCAGCTTAGGCCCTGAGACAGGGAACACCGGGGAGCTGTTTTTT.